This is a list of T cell receptor beta chains from one sample in a study of vaccination and CD4 T cells after COVID-19. Each CDR3 protein gets one entry after TCRdb re-called the PCR reads with MiXCR. Of around 18,000 distinct CDR3 sequences detected, approximately 44% appear once; the ten largest clones hold roughly 17%. Which antigens these TCRs recognize remains unknown. The specimen was CD4+ T cells from blood, cultured in vitro, collected about 7 months after SARS-CoV-2 vaccination. The source is a human donor who had recovered from COVID-19. Both conserved end residues are part of each CDR3. A D gene is named only where the DNA matches it firmly. Size tells how often a clone was seen (once, few, many) or the class of an expanded clone, and some rows leave it out.

clone size: few; V gene: TRBV7-2; J gene: TRBJ1-5; D gene: -; CDR3 protein: CASSPEHEPQHF; CDR3 DNA: TGTGCCAGCAGCCCTGAACATGAGCCCCAGCATTTT
clone size: -; V gene: TRBV10-3; J gene: TRBJ2-7; D gene: TRBD2; CDR3 protein: CAIRNSGGAGEQYF; CDR3 DNA: TGTGCCATCAGAAATAGCGGGGGGGCCGGCGAGCAGTACTTC
clone size: -; V gene: TRBV28; J gene: TRBJ2-2; D gene: -; CDR3 protein: CASSSISWNTGELFF; CDR3 DNA: TGTGCCAGCAGTTCAATCAGTTGGAACACCGGGGAGCTGTTTTTT
clone size: -; V gene: TRBV6-2/TRBV6-3; J gene: TRBJ2-5; D gene: TRBD2; CDR3 protein: CASKGLAETQYF; CDR3 DNA: TGTGCCAGCAAAGGACTAGCCGAGACCCAGTACTTC
clone size: -; V gene: TRBV19; J gene: TRBJ1-1; D gene: -; CDR3 protein: CASSISRPEGDTEAFF; CDR3 DNA: TGTGCCAGTAGTATTTCGCGACCTGAGGGGGACACTGAAGCTTTCTTT
clone size: few; V gene: TRBV20-1; J gene: TRBJ2-3; D gene: TRBD2; CDR3 protein: CSATLAGGTDTQYF; CDR3 DNA: TGCAGTGCTACACTAGCGGGGGGCACAGATACGCAGTATTTT
clone size: -; V gene: TRBV12-3/TRBV12-4; J gene: TRBJ2-1; D gene: TRBD2; CDR3 protein: CASKGGRGGEQFF; CDR3 DNA: TGTGCCAGCAAGGGCGGGAGGGGCGGTGAGCAGTTCTTC
clone size: few; V gene: TRBV20-1; J gene: TRBJ2-5; D gene: TRBD2; CDR3 protein: CSAYGTSKSETQYF; CDR3 DNA: TGCAGTGCTTATGGGACTAGCAAATCTGAGACCCAGTACTTC
clone size: few; V gene: TRBV19; J gene: TRBJ1-1; D gene: -; CDR3 protein: CASSIREGVEAFF; CDR3 DNA: TGTGCCAGTAGTATTAGGGAGGGCGTGGAAGCTTTCTTT
clone size: -; V gene: TRBV2; J gene: TRBJ2-1; D gene: TRBD1; CDR3 protein: CASTPEGTGQFF; CDR3 DNA: TGTGCCAGCACCCCAGAAGGGACAGGGCAGTTCTTC
clone size: -; V gene: TRBV7-9; J gene: TRBJ2-7; D gene: -; CDR3 protein: CASRESGEGYEQYF; CDR3 DNA: TGTGCCAGCAGGGAATCAGGGGAGGGATACGAGCAGTACTTC
clone size: -; V gene: TRBV24-1; J gene: TRBJ2-5; D gene: TRBD1; CDR3 protein: CATNPGTGFETQYF; CDR3 DNA: TGTGCCACCAATCCCGGGACAGGGTTCGAGACCCAGTACTTC
clone size: -; V gene: TRBV7-8; J gene: TRBJ2-5; D gene: -; CDR3 protein: CASARLALGTQYF; CDR3 DNA: TGTGCCAGCGCGCGGCTAGCCTTGGGGACCCAGTACTTC
clone size: -; V gene: TRBV20-1; J gene: TRBJ1-1; D gene: -; CDR3 protein: CSAVTDVPMNTEAFF; CDR3 DNA: TGCAGTGCTGTGACAGATGTCCCTATGAACACTGAAGCTTTCTTT
clone size: -; V gene: TRBV20-1; J gene: TRBJ1-1; D gene: TRBD1; CDR3 protein: CSADRTGRMDNTEAFF; CDR3 DNA: TGCAGTGCTGACAGGACAGGCCGAATGGACAACACTGAAGCTTTCTTT
clone size: -; V gene: TRBV27; J gene: TRBJ2-7; D gene: -; CDR3 protein: CASSLLSGSDEQYF; CDR3 DNA: TGTGCCAGCAGTTTATTATCAGGGTCGGACGAGCAGTACTTC
clone size: -; V gene: TRBV20-1; J gene: TRBJ2-3; D gene: -; CDR3 protein: CSARDLLRRTNADTQYF; CDR3 DNA: TGCAGTGCTAGAGACTTGCTACGACGGACAAACGCAGATACGCAGTATTTT
clone size: few; V gene: TRBV9; J gene: TRBJ1-6; D gene: -; CDR3 protein: CASSAGVWNSPLHF; CDR3 DNA: TGTGCCAGCAGTGCAGGGGTGTGGAATTCACCCCTCCACTTT
clone size: few; V gene: TRBV27; J gene: TRBJ2-3; D gene: TRBD2; CDR3 protein: CASSLQRLAGGGTDTQYF; CDR3 DNA: TGTGCCAGCAGTTTACAAAGACTAGCGGGAGGGGGCACAGATACGCAGTATTTT
clone size: medium-sized; V gene: TRBV20-1; J gene: TRBJ1-2; D gene: -; CDR3 protein: CSASSPTDNYGYTF; CDR3 DNA: TGCAGTGCTAGTAGCCCGACAGACAACTATGGCTACACCTTC
clone size: few; V gene: TRBV10-3; J gene: TRBJ1-5; D gene: -; CDR3 protein: CAISKDGGENQPQHF; CDR3 DNA: TGTGCCATCAGTAAGGATGGGGGCGAGAATCAGCCCCAGCATTTT
clone size: -; V gene: TRBV20-1; J gene: TRBJ1-4; D gene: -; CDR3 protein: CSARQGMGEKLFF; CDR3 DNA: TGCAGTGCTAGACAGGGAATGGGTGAAAAACTGTTTTTT
clone size: -; V gene: TRBV20-1; J gene: TRBJ2-5; D gene: -; CDR3 protein: CSAALRTSQETQYF; CDR3 DNA: TGCAGTGCTGCCCTCCGAACGAGTCAAGAGACCCAGTACTTC
clone size: -; V gene: TRBV20-1; J gene: TRBJ2-1; D gene: TRBD2; CDR3 protein: CSARDLSGGSSYNEQFF; CDR3 DNA: TGCAGTGCTAGAGATTTGAGCGGGGGCAGCTCCTACAATGAGCAGTTCTTC
clone size: -; V gene: TRBV6-1; J gene: TRBJ1-2; D gene: -; CDR3 protein: CASLGRDWINYGYTF; CDR3 DNA: TGTGCCAGCCTAGGTAGGGACTGGATTAACTATGGCTACACCTTC
clone size: large; V gene: TRBV6-5; J gene: TRBJ2-7; D gene: -; CDR3 protein: CASSSTGFSSYEQYF; CDR3 DNA: TGTGCCAGCAGTTCAACAGGGTTTTCCTCCTACGAGCAGTACTTC
clone size: -; V gene: TRBV2; J gene: TRBJ2-7; D gene: -; CDR3 protein: CASRGVGPGIYEQYF; CDR3 DNA: TGTGCCAGCAGGGGGGTGGGCCCCGGGATCTACGAGCAGTACTTC
clone size: -; V gene: TRBV15; J gene: TRBJ2-3; D gene: -; CDR3 protein: CATSRAAGWSTDTQYF; CDR3 DNA: TGTGCCACCAGCAGAGCCGCTGGGTGGAGCACAGATACGCAGTATTTT
clone size: large; V gene: TRBV7-9; J gene: TRBJ1-1; D gene: -; CDR3 protein: CASSLSGLMNTEAFF; CDR3 DNA: TGTGCCAGCAGCTTATCAGGGTTAATGAACACTGAAGCTTTCTTT
clone size: medium-sized; V gene: TRBV7-9; J gene: TRBJ1-2; D gene: -; CDR3 protein: CASSLASGNYGYTF; CDR3 DNA: TGTGCCAGCAGCTTAGCATCCGGGAACTATGGCTACACCTTC
clone size: few; V gene: TRBV20-1; J gene: TRBJ2-7; D gene: -; CDR3 protein: CSARDGADEQYF; CDR3 DNA: TGCAGTGCTAGAGATGGCGCAGACGAGCAGTACTTC
clone size: -; V gene: TRBV6-5; J gene: TRBJ1-2; D gene: -; CDR3 protein: CASSYWGGSGYTF; CDR3 DNA: TGTGCCAGCAGTTATTGGGGGGGCTCTGGCTACACCTTC
clone size: -; V gene: TRBV4-2; J gene: TRBJ1-1; D gene: -; CDR3 protein: CASSQDGRRNTEAFF; CDR3 DNA: TGTGCCAGCAGCCAGGACGGACGCAGGAACACTGAAGCTTTCTTT
clone size: few; V gene: TRBV6-5; J gene: TRBJ1-5; D gene: -; CDR3 protein: CASSYSTGTTGYSNQPQHF; CDR3 DNA: TGTGCCAGCAGTTACTCCACCGGGACAACGGGGTATAGCAATCAGCCCCAGCATTTT
clone size: -; V gene: TRBV2; J gene: TRBJ2-5; D gene: -; CDR3 protein: CASKYQETQYF; CDR3 DNA: TGTGCCAGCAAGTACCAAGAGACCCAGTACTTC
clone size: large; V gene: TRBV20-1; J gene: TRBJ2-5; D gene: -; CDR3 protein: CSARPFSGQETQYF; CDR3 DNA: TGCAGTGCTAGACCCTTTAGCGGACAAGAGACCCAGTACTTC
clone size: -; V gene: TRBV20-1; J gene: TRBJ2-5; D gene: -; CDR3 protein: CSASGLYQETQYF; CDR3 DNA: TGCAGTGCTAGCGGACTCTATCAAGAGACCCAGTACTTC
clone size: -; V gene: TRBV27; J gene: TRBJ2-1; D gene: TRBD1; CDR3 protein: CASSLLGQSSYNEQFF; CDR3 DNA: TGTGCCAGCAGTTTATTGGGACAGAGCTCCTACAATGAGCAGTTCTTC
clone size: few; V gene: TRBV7-2; J gene: TRBJ2-3; D gene: -; CDR3 protein: CASSSSLVTQYF; CDR3 DNA: TGTGCCAGCAGCTCCTCGTTGGTTACGCAGTATTTT
clone size: -; V gene: TRBV20-1; J gene: TRBJ2-1; D gene: TRBD2; CDR3 protein: CSGGLAGSWVNEQFF; CDR3 DNA: TGCAGCGGAGGACTAGCGGGATCTTGGGTCAATGAGCAGTTCTTC
clone size: few; V gene: TRBV19; J gene: TRBJ1-5; D gene: -; CDR3 protein: CASSPWGNQPQHF; CDR3 DNA: TGTGCCAGTAGCCCGTGGGGGAATCAGCCCCAGCATTTT